This entry concerns a single T cell receptor (beta chain). Its antigen is as yet unknown. Sequenced by immunoSEQ multiplex PCR; TCRdb stores in-frame clones only, minus some. The sample yields 60,000 to 70,000 clones, roughly 90% seen once. These data come from a study of OX40 agonist ivuxolimab in advanced cancers. Study-level information: The patients received agonistic anti-OX40 (CD134) antibody ivuxolimab. Treatment received earlier with anti-PD-1, anti-PD-L1 or anti-CTLA-4 agents was allowed, and over 30% had some.

This CDR3 is 13 amino acids long. Trimming stripped 3 bases from V and 9 bases from J, with 12 bases between. Germline assignment: CDR1 MNHNS and CDR2 SASEGT. Study-wide results and limits: Within 6 weeks, CD4+ and CD8+ blood T cells expanded clonally at 0.1 to 3.0 mg/kg. Mean expanded clone counts were higher in CD8+ than CD4+ T cells.

The J gene is TRBJ2-1, the V gene TRBV6-1; D remains ambiguous. The material sequenced was CD4+ or CD8+ T cells sorted from blood, taken in a trial of the OX40 agonist ivuxolimab. This sequence originates from an adult with an advanced solid tumor such as melanoma, head and neck, liver or kidney cancer. The CDR3: CASSENWSGEQFF. In nucleotides, the CDR3 is TGTGCCAGCAGTGAGAACTGGTCCGGTGAGCAGTTCTTC.